This entry concerns a single T cell receptor beta chain. This clone's antigen is unknown. No much larger clone is present one base from it, and per-base qualities are unavailable. The same CDR3 is also encoded by other DNA sequences in this sample. The data stem from a study of blood T cell repertoires in COVID-19 (dated by TCRdb to about 2020). In the study overall: Samples from collaborators originated in the United States, Italy and Spain and spanned both the acute and convalescent phases of COVID-19. Subjects who had been exposed to COVID-19, were actively infected with it, or had recovered from it provided the deeply sampled blood TCRbeta repertoires that made up the dataset. The prospective study material was composed of cDNA or gDNA derived from T cells, B-cell-depleted T cells, or PBMCs. Samples came from the ongoing ImmuneRACE study (first 160 participants) plus 1,254 subjects from 6 global collaborators. Where available, HLA class I and class II types were taken from metadata supplied by the sample provider and were not determined by assay-based typing. A de-identified subject ID, COVID-19 status, age in years and sex were almost always included in the sample metadata. The repertoires were released in a freely available public database intended as a resource for research on the immune response to SARS-CoV-2. Study-level results and caveats: Clinical and demographic metadata were provided uncurated, with the amount varying by source and participant.

The collaborating institutions used their own protocols to collect whole blood in K2EDTA tubes. For TCRbeta analysis, collaborators shipped samples in one of three forms: frozen whole blood, isolated PBMCs, or DNA extracted from either of those sample types. TCRbeta CDR3 regions were amplified from genomic DNA by means of the immunoSEQ Assay, a bias-controlled multiplex PCR. As for the authors' bioinformatics: Nucleated cell counts per sample were estimated from amplification of reference gene primers within the assay. To quantify the absolute abundance of each unique TCRbeta CDR3 rearrangement, sequence reads were collapsed and filtered. For each sample, productive Simpson clonality was calculated as the square root of Simpson's diversity index over productive rearrangements. TCRdb re-hosts the immuneACCESS table, in-frame sequences only. Its copies lack some clones; in the studies checked, an unresolved V gene accounts for under half of them, and the cause for the rest is not known. That table is the source of V, J and clone size, and D and trimming were worked out from the DNA. Within this sample are some 150,000 clones, with roughly 82% of them counted one time only. The ten top clones hold approximately 5% of the sample.

The CDR3 runs 13 amino acids, cysteine and phenylalanine included. Left in the record is the CDR3 DNA by itself, 39 bases read in frame from the first base. Trimming at the junction amounts to 9 bases on V and 0 bases on J, and the germline ends lie 9 bases apart. The germline V gene (reference sequence) yields LNHDA for CDR1 and SQIVND for CDR2. The sequence is built from TRBV19 and TRBJ1-5; TRBD1 could be the D gene, as 5 bases match. The TCR was taken from a human donor in a cohort sampled during active COVID-19. Material for sequencing was peripheral blood. The CDR3 region: CASSDTSNQPQHF. In nucleotides, the sequence is TGTGCCAGCTCGGACACTAGCAATCAGCCCCAGCATTTT.